This TCR beta chain was sequenced in a study of cytomegalovirus exposure and HLA in healthy donors. Points from the study as a whole: The study dropped some indistinguishable V segments, TRBV6-2 and TRBV6-3 among them. Judged likely to be a sequencing artifact was a cluster of highly shared sequence variants. Later work associated roughly 17,000 TCR beta sequences with HLA alleles at 0.05 false discovery rate.

The germline CDR1 and CDR2 sequences are SGHRS and YFSETQ. This CDR3 has 13 amino acids. V was pared by 0 bases and J by 4 bases, with 7 bases between. Primers for the PCR totalled 60 Vbeta and 13 Jbeta. Repertoires were generated with immunoSEQ multiplex PCR, while TCRdb's copy carries only in-frame clones and drops some. The data contain around 63,000 clones, approximately 71% of them singletons. This clone was observed a handful of times. Its antigen is as yet unknown. The sequence was obtained from a man aged 55 to 69 in good health and CMV-seropositive. The rearrangement joins TRBV5-1 to TRBJ1-1; D is unclear. Sequenced: PBMCs. CDR3 loop: CASSLGGSTEAFF. In DNA form, the CDR3 reads TGCGCCAGCAGCTTGGGAGGGAGCACTGAAGCTTTCTTT.